The sequence of this T cell receptor beta chain was determined in a study of cytomegalovirus exposure and HLA in healthy donors. The PCR used 60 Vbeta and 13 Jbeta primers. Repertoires were generated with immunoSEQ multiplex PCR, while TCRdb's copy carries only in-frame clones and drops some. The sample has roughly 120,000 clones, approximately 74% seen once; the top ten hold 5.5% to 8.5%. The CDR3 spans 15 residues. The V and J ends lost 3 bases and 6 bases respectively, with 16 bases between them. Germline CDR1 is SGHRS and CDR2 is YFSETQ. The V call is TRBV5-1, the J call TRBJ2-4; tentative D call: TRBD2 (6 bases). The clonotype originates from a middle-aged man in good health and CMV-seropositive. Material for sequencing was PBMCs. This CDR3 reads CASSSLPGGGNIQYF. The CDR3 nucleotides are TGCGCCAGCAGCTCCCTCCCCGGGGGTGGAAACATTCAGTACTTC.